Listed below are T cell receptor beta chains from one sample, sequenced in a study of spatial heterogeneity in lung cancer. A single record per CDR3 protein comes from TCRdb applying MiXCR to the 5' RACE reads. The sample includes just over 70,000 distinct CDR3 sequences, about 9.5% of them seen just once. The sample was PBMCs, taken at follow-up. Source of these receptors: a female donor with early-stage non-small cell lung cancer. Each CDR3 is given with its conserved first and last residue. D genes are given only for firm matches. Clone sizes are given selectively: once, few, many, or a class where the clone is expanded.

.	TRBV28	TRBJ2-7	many	CATGGSQGAYEQYF	TGTGCCACCGGGGGCTCACAGGGCGCCTACGAGCAGTACTTC
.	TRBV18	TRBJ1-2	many	CASSPPGTGRIHGYTF	TGTGCCAGCTCACCACCGGGAACAGGCCGAATACATGGCTACACCTTC
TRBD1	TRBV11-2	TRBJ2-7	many	CASSPWDSSYEQYF	TGTGCCAGCAGCCCATGGGACAGTTCCTACGAGCAGTACTTC
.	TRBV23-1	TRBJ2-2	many	CASSHSDTTGELFF	TGCGCCAGCAGTCACTCCGACACCACCGGGGAGCTGTTTTTT
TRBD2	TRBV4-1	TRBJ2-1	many	CASSRGTSGSVENEQFF	TGCGCCAGCAGCCGGGGAACCAGCGGGAGTGTGGAAAATGAGCAGTTCTTC
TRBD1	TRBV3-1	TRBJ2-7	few	CASSRTGNEQYF	TGTGCCAGCAGCAGGACAGGGAACGAGCAGTACTTC
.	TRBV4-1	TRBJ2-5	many	CASSPLESEETQYF	TGCGCCAGCAGCCCCCTAGAAAGCGAAGAGACCCAGTACTTC
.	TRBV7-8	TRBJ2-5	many	CASSPTREETQYF	TGTGCCAGCAGCCCGACTAGAGAAGAGACCCAGTACTTC
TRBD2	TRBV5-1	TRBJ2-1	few	CASSLLAGGLGDEQFF	TGCGCCAGCAGCTTGTTAGCGGGAGGCCTGGGGGATGAGCAGTTCTTC
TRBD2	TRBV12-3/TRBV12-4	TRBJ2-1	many	CASRGLADSYNEQFF	TGTGCCAGCAGGGGACTAGCGGACTCCTACAATGAGCAGTTCTTC
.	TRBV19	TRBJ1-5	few	CASSTNSNQPQHF	TGTGCCAGTAGTACGAATAGCAATCAGCCCCAGCATTTT
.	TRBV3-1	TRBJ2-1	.	CASSPEGARANEQFF	TGTGCCAGCAGCCCGGAGGGCGCTAGGGCAAATGAGCAGTTCTTC
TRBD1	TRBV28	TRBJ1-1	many	CASSLSGQGWTEAFF	TGTGCCAGCAGTTTAAGTGGACAGGGATGGACTGAAGCTTTCTTT
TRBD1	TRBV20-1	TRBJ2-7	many	CSATTGGGVEQYF	TGCAGTGCTACGACAGGGGGTGGTGTTGAGCAGTACTTC
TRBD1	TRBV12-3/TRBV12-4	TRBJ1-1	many	CASTLLGQVNTEAFF	TGTGCCAGCACCCTATTGGGACAGGTGAACACTGAAGCTTTCTTT
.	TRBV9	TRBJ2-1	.	CASSPMGLDNEQFF	TGTGCCAGCAGCCCAATGGGACTCGACAATGAGCAGTTCTTC
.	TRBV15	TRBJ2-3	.	CATVLSLGDTQYF	TGTGCCACCGTCTTAAGTCTAGGAGATACGCAGTATTTT
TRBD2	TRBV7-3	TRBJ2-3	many	CASSQVPGGGTDTQYF	TGTGCCAGCAGCCAGGTACCGGGAGGGGGCACAGATACGCAGTATTTT
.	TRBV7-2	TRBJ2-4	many	CASSPQWGGGAKNIQYF	TGTGCCAGCAGCCCTCAATGGGGAGGGGGTGCCAAAAACATTCAGTACTTC
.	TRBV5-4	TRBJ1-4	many	CASSLIGTNEKLFF	TGTGCCAGCAGCTTGATAGGGACTAATGAAAAACTGTTTTTT
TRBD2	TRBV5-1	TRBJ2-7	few	CASSVLAGGLYEQYF	TGCGCCAGCAGCGTCTTAGCGGGAGGTCTGTACGAGCAGTACTTC
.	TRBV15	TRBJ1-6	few	CATSRQGYNSPLHF	TGTGCCACCAGCAGACAGGGGTATAATTCACCCCTCCACTTT
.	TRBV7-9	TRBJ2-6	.	CASSLVSGANVLTF	TGTGCCAGCAGCTTAGTGTCCGGGGCCAACGTCCTGACTTTC
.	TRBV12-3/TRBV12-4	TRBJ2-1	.	CASSFLVHEQFF	TGTGCCAGCAGTTTTCTGGTTCATGAGCAGTTCTTC
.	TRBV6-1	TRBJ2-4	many	CASSGVDTHSKNIQYF	TGTGCCAGCAGTGGGGTGGACACACACTCCAAAAACATTCAGTACTTC
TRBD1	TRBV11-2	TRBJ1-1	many	CASSFGQGEAFF	TGTGCCAGCAGCTTCGGACAGGGTGAAGCTTTCTTT
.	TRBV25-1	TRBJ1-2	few	CASSESQAYYGYTF	TGTGCCAGCAGTGAATCACAGGCTTACTATGGCTACACCTTC
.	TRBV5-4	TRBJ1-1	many	CASSFFPMGEPEAEAFF	TGTGCCAGCAGCTTTTTCCCAATGGGGGAACCAGAGGCTGAAGCTTTCTTT
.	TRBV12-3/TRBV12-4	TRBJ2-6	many	CASSRPRAVLTF	TGTGCCAGCAGTCGACCTCGTGCCGTCCTGACTTTC
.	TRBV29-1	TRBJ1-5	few	CSVRNPGSGSQPQHF	TGCAGCGTTAGAAACCCGGGCTCGGGGAGTCAGCCCCAGCATTTT
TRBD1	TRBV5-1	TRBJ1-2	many	CASSQTGGDYGYTF	TGCGCCAGCAGCCAAACAGGGGGCGACTATGGCTACACCTTC
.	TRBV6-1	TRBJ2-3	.	CASLAGPDTQYF	TGTGCCAGCCTCGCGGGGCCAGATACGCAGTATTTT
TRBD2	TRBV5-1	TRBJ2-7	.	CASSTGTTYEQYF	TGCGCCAGCAGTACCGGGACTACCTACGAGCAGTACTTC
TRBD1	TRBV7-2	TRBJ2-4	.	CASSPFRDRVAKNIQYF	TGTGCCAGCAGCCCGTTCCGGGACAGGGTCGCCAAAAACATTCAGTACTTC
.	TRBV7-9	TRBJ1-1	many	CASSRTVGAFF	TGTGCCAGCAGCCGAACCGTTGGAGCTTTCTTT
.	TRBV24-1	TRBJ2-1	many	CATSEPGISAAGSYNEQFF	TGTGCCACCAGTGAACCGGGGATATCGGCGGCTGGCTCCTACAATGAGCAGTTCTTC
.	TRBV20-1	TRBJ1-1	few	CSAPGSARFGTEAFF	TGCAGTGCCCCGGGAAGTGCGCGGTTTGGCACTGAAGCTTTCTTT
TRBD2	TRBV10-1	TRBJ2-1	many	CASSGSGGPGYNEQFF	TGCGCCAGCAGTGGGTCGGGGGGGCCCGGCTACAATGAGCAGTTCTTC